The 14 T cell receptor beta chains given below trace back to one sample, sequenced in a study of blood T cells in healthy people across ages. It was with a sample-barcoded 5' primer and a J-beta primer mix that a second PCR of about 7 to 12 cycles was run. In TCRdb, the 5' RACE reads were re-called with MiXCR into one record per CDR3 protein. The repertoire consists of roughly 2 million distinct CDR3 sequences, with 49% occurring once and the leading ten covering over 2%. The specimen was blood. These receptor sequences come from a woman in her forties in good health.

The chain joins TRBV7-2 to TRBJ1-5, with D maybe TRBD1 (5 bases). This CDR3 is built from 14 residues. Germline V gene sequence: CDR1 SGHTA, CDR2 FQGNSA. V shed 1 base and J shed 6 bases, with 10 bases lying between them. The CDR3 protein is CASSLVGVAQPQHF. In DNA, the CDR3 is TGTGCCAGCAGCTTAGTAGGGGTGGCTCAGCCCCAGCATTTT.

The chain links TRBV5-1 to TRBJ2-7; D unresolved. Judging by the DNA end, TRBJ2-5 fits better; the J call may be wrong. Looked up from germline, CDR1 is SGHRS and CDR2 is YFSETQ. The CDR3 runs to 16 residues. DNA for the CDR3: TGCGCCAGCAGCCCCATTGGCACAGTGATACAAGAGACCCAGTACTTC. Translated, it gives CASSPIGTVIQETQYF.

This chain links TRBV28 with TRBJ2-1; 8 positions match TRBD1. The germline V gene has CDR1 MDHEN and CDR2 SYDVKM. The CDR3 runs to 13 residues. V was pared by 3 bases and J by 8 bases, with 3 bases of the junction left unmatched. The CDR3 DNA is TGTGCCAGCAGTTTTGACAGGGGTCATGAGCAGTTCTTC. Amino acids: CASSFDRGHEQFF. Combining the CDR3 with reference TRBV28 and TRBJ2-1 gives the whole variable domain DVKVTQSSRYLVKRTGEKVFLECVQDMDHENMFWYRQDPGLGLRLIYFSYDVKMKEKGDIPEGYSVSREKKERFSLILESASTNQTSMYLCASSFDRGHEQFFGPGTRLTVL.

This rearrangement joins TRBV15 to TRBJ1-1, with D possibly TRBD1 on 6 matching bases. CDR1 LNHNV and CDR2 YYDKDF come from the germline V gene (reference sequence). The CDR3 loop spans 18 amino acids. V gave up 0 bases and J gave up 2 bases, with 19 bases separating them. CDR3 in amino acids: CATSRDLIGGGRNTEAFF. For the CDR3, the DNA is TGTGCCACCAGCAGAGATCTCATCGGCGGGGGCAGAAACACTGAAGCTTTCTTT.

J is TRBJ2-1 and V is TRBV9; 7 bases map to TRBD1. The trim removed 8 bases at V and 5 bases at J, leaving 10 bases unmatched. The CDR3 sequence is 14 residues long. Per the germline V gene, CDR1 is SGDLS and CDR2 is YYNGEE. The CDR3 sequence is CASSRQGLHNEQFF. In nucleotides, the CDR3 is TGTGCCAGTTCTCGACAGGGCCTTCACAATGAGCAGTTCTTC. Based on the CDR3 plus reference TRBV9 and TRBJ2-1, the full variable domain is DSGVTQTPKHLITATGQRVTLRCSPRSGDLSVYWYQQSLDQGLQFLIQYYNGEERAKGNILERFSAQQFPDLHSELNLSSLELGDSALYFCASSRQGLHNEQFFGPGTRLTVL.

The chain links TRBV9 to TRBJ1-2, with TRBD1 identical over 11 bases. Per germline, CDR1 SGDLS and CDR2 YYNGEE. The CDR3 is 19 residues long. V lost 4 bases to trimming and J lost 2 bases; unmatched junction nucleotides: 16. CDR3 sequence: CASSPRTGQGALQNYGYTF. CDR3 in DNA: TGTGCCAGCAGCCCTCGTACTGGACAGGGGGCATTGCAAAACTATGGCTACACCTTC.

The rearrangement links TRBV25-1 to TRBJ2-3, with D perhaps matching TRBD1 (6 bases). The CDR3 extends over 15 amino acids. Deletions cut 4 bases from V and 2 bases from J, with 13 bases between. Per germline, CDR1 MGHDK and CDR2 SYGVNS. CDR3 loop: CASSAWTEVTDTQYF. As DNA, the CDR3 is TGTGCCAGCAGTGCCTGGACAGAAGTCACAGATACGCAGTATTTT.

This clonotype showed up just a few times. The chain uses TRBV12-3 or TRBV12-4 and TRBJ2-7; D unclear. Trimming shortened V by 3 bases and J by 5 bases, and 11 bases separated the two germline ends. This CDR3 is 13 amino acids long. CDR3 region: CASSLRYGNEQYF. The CDR3 DNA sequence: TGTGCCAGCAGTTTGAGGTACGGAAACGAGCAGTACTTC.

This sequence joins TRBV20-1 and TRBJ2-1, with 8 nucleotides matching TRBD2. V was clipped by 0 bases and J by 4 bases; unmatched bases: 8. CDR3 length: 16 amino acids. Germline V gene lookup returns CDR1 DFQATT and CDR2 SNEGSKA (reference sequence). CDR3 in DNA: TGCAGTGCTAGAGATCTTAGCGGGGTGGGTTACAATGAGCAGTTCTTC. Translating gives CSARDLSGVGYNEQFF.

The DNA of the CDR3 is TGTGCCAGTAGTATTAGCGGGGGGGCCATTTCTGAGCAGTTCTTC. Protein product: CASSISGGAISEQFF. V is TRBV19 and J is TRBJ2-1; 11 positions match TRBD2. The CDR3 runs 15 residues. V was pared by 3 bases and J by 9 bases, with 7 bases of the junction left unmatched. From germline, CDR1 is LNHDA and CDR2 SQIVND (reference sequence).

The genes are TRBV6-1 and TRBJ2-3; D possibly corresponds to TRBD1 (5 bases). V lost 3 bases, J lost 0 bases, and 10 bases lay in between. From germline, CDR1 is MNHNS and CDR2 SASEGT. This CDR3 is 15 amino acids long. CDR3 DNA: TGTGCCAGCAGTGAGACAGTCCTAAGCACAGATACGCAGTATTTT. This translates into CASSETVLSTDTQYF.

The chain joins TRBV7-3 to TRBJ1-6; 8 nucleotides agree with TRBD1. CDR1 and CDR2 (germline): SGHTA, FQGTGA. The CDR3 covers 14 residues. Trimming removed 5 bases from V and 10 bases from J; junction bases left unmatched: 7. As DNA, the CDR3 is TGTGCCAGCAGCATCGACAGGGGCGTCTCACCCCTCCACTTT. Encoded protein: CASSIDRGVSPLHF.

The chain employs TRBV6-2 or TRBV6-3 and TRBJ2-7; weak D call: TRBD2 (6 bases). The CDR3 is 13 residues long. CDR1 is MNHEY, CDR2 SVGEGT, per germline. The V end lost 5 bases, the J end lost 3 bases, and 11 bases lay between the germline ends. The CDR3 here is CASSGDFSYEQYF. CDR3 nucleotide sequence: TGTGCCAGCAGTGGGGACTTCAGCTACGAGCAGTACTTC.

The chain recombines TRBV11-2 with TRBJ2-1; TRBD1 is a possible D gene (5 bases). Between the trimmed V and J ends, which lost 0 bases and 2 bases, there was a span of 14 bases. The CDR3 covers 17 residues. The germline V gene has CDR1 SGHAT and CDR2 FQNNGV. The CDR3 loop reads CASSLDRGRVAYNEQFF. Here the CDR3 DNA reads TGTGCCAGCAGCTTAGATCGCGGCAGGGTGGCCTACAATGAGCAGTTCTTC. Using reference TRBV11-2 and TRBJ2-1 for the parts outside the CDR3, the full variable domain is EAGVAQSPRYKIIEKRQSVAFWCNPISGHATLYWYQQILGQGPKLLIQFQNNGVVDDSQLPKDRFSAERLKGVDSTLKIQPAKLEDSAVYLCASSLDRGRVAYNEQFFGPGTRLTVL.